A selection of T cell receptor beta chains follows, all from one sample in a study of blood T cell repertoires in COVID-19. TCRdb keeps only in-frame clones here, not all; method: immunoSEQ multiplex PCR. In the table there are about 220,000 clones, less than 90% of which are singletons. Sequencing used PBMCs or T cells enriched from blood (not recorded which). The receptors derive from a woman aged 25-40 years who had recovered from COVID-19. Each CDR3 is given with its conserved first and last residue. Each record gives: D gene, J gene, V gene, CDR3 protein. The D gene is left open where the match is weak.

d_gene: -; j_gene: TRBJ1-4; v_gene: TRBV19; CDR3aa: CASSNRVFYEKLFF
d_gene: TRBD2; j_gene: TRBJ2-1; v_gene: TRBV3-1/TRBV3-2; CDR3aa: CASSQSLAGNEQFF
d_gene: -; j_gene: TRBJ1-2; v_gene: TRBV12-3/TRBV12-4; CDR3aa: CASSLRERGYTF
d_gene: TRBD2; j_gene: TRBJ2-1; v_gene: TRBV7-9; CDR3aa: CASSRLAGVNEQFF
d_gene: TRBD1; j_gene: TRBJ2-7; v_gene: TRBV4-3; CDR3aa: CASSQGQAYEQYF
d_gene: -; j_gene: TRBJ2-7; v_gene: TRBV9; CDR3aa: CASSPGDRMTEQYF
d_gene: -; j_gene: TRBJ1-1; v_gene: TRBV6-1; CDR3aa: CASSEPRVGGTEAFF
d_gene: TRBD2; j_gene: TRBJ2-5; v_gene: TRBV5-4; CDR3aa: CASSTAGTSGQETQYF
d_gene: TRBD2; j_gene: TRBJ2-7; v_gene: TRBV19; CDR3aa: CASSLTGGYEQYF
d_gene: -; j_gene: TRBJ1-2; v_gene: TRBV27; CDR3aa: CASSPSSGVRDYGYTF
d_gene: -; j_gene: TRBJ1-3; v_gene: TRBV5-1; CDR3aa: CASSLDGLPGNTIYF
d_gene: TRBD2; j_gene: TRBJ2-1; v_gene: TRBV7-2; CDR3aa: CASSGRRGSSYNEQFF
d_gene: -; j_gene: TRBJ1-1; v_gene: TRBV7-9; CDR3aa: CASSLKSGAEAFF
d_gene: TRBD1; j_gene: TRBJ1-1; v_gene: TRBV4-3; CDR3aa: CASSHYRGNTEAFF
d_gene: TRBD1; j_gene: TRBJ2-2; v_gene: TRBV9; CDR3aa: CASSAGTGVVRELFF
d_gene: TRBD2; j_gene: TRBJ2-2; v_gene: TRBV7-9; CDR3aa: CASSRDLAGAGELFF
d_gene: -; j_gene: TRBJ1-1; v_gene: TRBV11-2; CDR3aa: CASSYFPGRLDTEAFF
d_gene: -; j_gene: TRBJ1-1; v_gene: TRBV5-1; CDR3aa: CASSIELGVEAFF
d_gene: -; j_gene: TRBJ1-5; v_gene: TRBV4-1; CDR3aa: CASSPTSLRNQPQHF
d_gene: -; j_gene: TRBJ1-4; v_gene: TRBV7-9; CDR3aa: CASSLGAGEKLFF
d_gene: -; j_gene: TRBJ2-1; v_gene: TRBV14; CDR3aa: CASSQEVIGVHNEQFF
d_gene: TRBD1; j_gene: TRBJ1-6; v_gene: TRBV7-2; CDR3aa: CASSLTVPGQGRSPLHF
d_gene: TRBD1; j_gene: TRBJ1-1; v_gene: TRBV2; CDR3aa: CASSPGQGIQAFF
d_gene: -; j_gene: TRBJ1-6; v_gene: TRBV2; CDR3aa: CASSADRFSSPLHF
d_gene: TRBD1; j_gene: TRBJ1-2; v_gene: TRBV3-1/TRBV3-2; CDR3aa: CASGDRAYGYTF
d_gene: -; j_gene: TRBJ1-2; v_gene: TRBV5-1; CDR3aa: CASTPGGYGYTF
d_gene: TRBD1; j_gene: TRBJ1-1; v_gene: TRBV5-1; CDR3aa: CASSLDTGVNTEAFF
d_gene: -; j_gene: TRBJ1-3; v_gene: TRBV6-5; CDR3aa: CASRDSSGNTIYF
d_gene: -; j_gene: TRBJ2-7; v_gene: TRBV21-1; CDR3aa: CASESRGPSYEQYF
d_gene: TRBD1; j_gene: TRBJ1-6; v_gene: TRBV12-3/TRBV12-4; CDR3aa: CASRGGQHSPLHF
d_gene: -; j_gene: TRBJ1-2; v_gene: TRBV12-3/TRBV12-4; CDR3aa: CASSGLNYGYTF
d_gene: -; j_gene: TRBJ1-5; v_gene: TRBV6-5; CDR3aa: CASRPLQGGDQPQHF
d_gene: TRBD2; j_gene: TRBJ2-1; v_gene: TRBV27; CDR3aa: CASSMQRGGQNEQFF
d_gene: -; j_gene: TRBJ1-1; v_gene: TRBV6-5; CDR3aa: CASRNRVTEAFF
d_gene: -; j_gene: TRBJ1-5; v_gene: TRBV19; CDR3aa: CASSNRASNQPQHF
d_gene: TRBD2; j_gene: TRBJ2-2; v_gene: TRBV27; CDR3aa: CASSSSGGTGELFF
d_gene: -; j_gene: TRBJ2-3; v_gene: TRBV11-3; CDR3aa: CASSLGRRGTQYF
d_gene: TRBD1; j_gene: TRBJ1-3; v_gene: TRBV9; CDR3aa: CASSVSGTGFNSGNTIYF